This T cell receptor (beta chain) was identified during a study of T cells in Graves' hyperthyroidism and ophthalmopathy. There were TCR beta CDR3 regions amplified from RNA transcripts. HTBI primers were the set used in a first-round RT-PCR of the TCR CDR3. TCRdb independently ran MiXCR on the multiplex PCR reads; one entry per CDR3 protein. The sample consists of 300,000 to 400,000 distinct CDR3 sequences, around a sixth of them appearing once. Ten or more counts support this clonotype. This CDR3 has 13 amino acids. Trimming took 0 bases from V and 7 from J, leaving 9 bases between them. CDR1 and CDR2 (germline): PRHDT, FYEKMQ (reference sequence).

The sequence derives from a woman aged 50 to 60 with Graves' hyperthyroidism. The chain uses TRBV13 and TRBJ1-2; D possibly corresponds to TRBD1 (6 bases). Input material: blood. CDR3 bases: TGTGCCAGCAGCTTAGGAACGACAGGTGGCTACACCTTC. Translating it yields CASSLGTTGGYTF.